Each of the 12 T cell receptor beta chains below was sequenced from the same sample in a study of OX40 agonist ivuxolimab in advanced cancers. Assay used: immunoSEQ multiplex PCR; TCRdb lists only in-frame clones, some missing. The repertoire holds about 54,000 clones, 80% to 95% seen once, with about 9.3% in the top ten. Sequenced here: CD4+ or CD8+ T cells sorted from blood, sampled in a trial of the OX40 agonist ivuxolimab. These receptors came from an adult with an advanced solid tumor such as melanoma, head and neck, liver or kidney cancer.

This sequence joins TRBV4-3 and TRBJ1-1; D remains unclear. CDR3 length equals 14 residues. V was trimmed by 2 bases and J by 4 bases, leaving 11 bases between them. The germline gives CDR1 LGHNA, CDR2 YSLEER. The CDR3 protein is CASSQPSGGTEAFF. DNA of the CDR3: TGCGCCAGCAGCCAACCTAGCGGTGGCACTGAAGCTTTCTTT.

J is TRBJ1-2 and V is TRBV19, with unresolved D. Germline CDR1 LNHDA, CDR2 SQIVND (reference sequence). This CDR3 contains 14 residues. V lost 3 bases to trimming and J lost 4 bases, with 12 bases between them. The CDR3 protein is CASSITGMGYGYTF. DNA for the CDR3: TGTGCCAGTAGTATTACCGGGATGGGCTATGGCTACACCTTC. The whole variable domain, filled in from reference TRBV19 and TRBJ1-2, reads DGGITQSPKYLFRKEGQNVTLSCEQNLNHDAMYWYRQDPGQGLRLIYYSQIVNDFQKGDIAEGYSVSREKKESFPLTVTSAQKNPTAFYLCASSITGMGYGYTFGSGTRLTVV.

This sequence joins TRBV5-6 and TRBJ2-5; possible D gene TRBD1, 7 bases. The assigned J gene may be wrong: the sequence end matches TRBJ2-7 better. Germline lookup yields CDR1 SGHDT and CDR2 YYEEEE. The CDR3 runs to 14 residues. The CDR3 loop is CASSHDREAYEQYF. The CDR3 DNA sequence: TGTGCCAGCAGCCACGACAGGGAGGCCTACGAGCAGTACTTC.

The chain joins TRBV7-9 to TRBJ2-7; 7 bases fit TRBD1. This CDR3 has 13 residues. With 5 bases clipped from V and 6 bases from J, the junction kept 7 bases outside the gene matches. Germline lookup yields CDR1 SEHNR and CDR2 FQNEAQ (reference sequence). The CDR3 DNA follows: TGTGCCAGCAGCCTCCGGGACAGAGGCGAGCAGTACTTC. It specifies CASSLRDRGEQYF.

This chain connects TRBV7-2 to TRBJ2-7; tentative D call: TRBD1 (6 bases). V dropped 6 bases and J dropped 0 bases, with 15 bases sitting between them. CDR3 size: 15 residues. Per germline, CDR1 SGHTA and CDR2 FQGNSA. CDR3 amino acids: CASSRQERSSYEQYF. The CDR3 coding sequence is TGTGCCAGCAGTCGACAGGAGCGGAGCTCCTACGAGCAGTACTTC.

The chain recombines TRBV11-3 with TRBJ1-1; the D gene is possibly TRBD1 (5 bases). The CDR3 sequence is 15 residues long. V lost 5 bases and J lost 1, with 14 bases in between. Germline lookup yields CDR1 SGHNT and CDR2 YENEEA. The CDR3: CASSARDGPNTEAFF. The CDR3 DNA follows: TGTGCCAGCAGCGCTAGGGACGGACCGAACACTGAAGCTTTCTTT.

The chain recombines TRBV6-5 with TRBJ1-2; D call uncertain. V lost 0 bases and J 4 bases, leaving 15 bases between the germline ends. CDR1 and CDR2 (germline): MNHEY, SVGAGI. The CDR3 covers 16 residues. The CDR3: CASSYSTAASLYGYTF. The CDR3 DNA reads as TGTGCCAGCAGTTACTCGACTGCAGCATCGCTCTATGGCTACACCTTC.

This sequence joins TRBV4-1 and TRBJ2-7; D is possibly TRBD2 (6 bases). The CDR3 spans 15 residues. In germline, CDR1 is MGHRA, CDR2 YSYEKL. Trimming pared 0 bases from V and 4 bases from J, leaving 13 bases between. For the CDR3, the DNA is TGCGCCAGCAGCCAAGAAGGAGGGCGCTCGTACGAGCAGTACTTC. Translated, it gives CASSQEGGRSYEQYF.

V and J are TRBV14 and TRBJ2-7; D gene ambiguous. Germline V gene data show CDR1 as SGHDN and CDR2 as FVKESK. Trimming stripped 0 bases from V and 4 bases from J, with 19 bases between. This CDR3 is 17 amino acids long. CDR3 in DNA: TGTGCCAGCAGCCAAGACCCAATGACATATTCTTCTTACGAGCAGTACTTC. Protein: CASSQDPMTYSSYEQYF.

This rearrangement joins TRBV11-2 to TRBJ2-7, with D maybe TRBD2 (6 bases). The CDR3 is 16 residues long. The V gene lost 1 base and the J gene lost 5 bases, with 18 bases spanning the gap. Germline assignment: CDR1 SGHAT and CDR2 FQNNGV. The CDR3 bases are TGTGCCAGCAGCTTAGGTCAAATGGGGGGTTTAAACGAGCAGTACTTC. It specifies CASSLGQMGGLNEQYF.

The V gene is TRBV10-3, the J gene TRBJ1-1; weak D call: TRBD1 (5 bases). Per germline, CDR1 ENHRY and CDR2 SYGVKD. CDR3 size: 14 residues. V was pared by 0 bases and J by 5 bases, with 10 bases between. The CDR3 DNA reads TGTGCCATCAGTGAGTCTAGTGGGGGGACTGAAGCTTTCTTT. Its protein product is CAISESSGGTEAFF.

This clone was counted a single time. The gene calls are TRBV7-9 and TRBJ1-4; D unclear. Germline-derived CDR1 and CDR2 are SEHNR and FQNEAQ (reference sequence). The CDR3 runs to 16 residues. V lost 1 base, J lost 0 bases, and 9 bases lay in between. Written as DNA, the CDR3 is TGTGCCAGCAGCTTAGTGCAGAAAACAACTAATGAAAAACTGTTTTTT. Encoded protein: CASSLVQKTTNEKLFF.